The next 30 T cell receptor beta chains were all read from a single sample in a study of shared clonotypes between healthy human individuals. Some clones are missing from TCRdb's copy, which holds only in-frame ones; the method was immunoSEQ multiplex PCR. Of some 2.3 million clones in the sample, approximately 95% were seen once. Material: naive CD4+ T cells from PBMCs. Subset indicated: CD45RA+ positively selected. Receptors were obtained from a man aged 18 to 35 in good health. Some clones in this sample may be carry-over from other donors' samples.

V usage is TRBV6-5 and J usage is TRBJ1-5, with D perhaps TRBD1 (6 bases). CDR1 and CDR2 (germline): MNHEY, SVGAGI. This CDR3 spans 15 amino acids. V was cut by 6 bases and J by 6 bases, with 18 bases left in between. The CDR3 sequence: CASSPYWGGRQPQHF. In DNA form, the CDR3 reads TGTGCCAGCAGCCCCTATTGGGGGGGCCGTCAGCCCCAGCATTTT.

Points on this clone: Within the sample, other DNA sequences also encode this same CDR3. CDR3 DNA: TGCGCCAGCAGCTCCGGGACGGTGAGCACAGATACGCAGTATTTT. It yields the protein CASSSGTVSTDTQYF. The genes are TRBV5-1 and TRBJ2-3; perhaps D is TRBD1 or TRBD2 (5 bases each). Between the trimmed V and J ends, which lost 3 bases and 0 bases, there was a span of 11 bases. The CDR3 runs to 15 residues. Germline V gives CDR1 SGHRS, CDR2 YFSETQ. Using reference TRBV5-1 and TRBJ2-3 for the parts outside the CDR3, the full variable domain is KAGVTQTPRYLIKTRGQQVTLSCSPISGHRSVSWYQQTPGQGLQFLFEYFSETQRNKGNFPGRFSGRQFSNSRSEMNVSTLELGDSALYLCASSSGTVSTDTQYFGPGTRLTVL.

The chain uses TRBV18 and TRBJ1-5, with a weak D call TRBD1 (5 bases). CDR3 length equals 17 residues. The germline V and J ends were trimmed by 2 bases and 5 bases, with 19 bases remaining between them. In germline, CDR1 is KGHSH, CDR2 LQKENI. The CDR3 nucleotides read TGTGCCAGCTCACCAATCGGTCAGCAGGGAGGATATCAGCCCCAGCATTTT. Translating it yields CASSPIGQQGGYQPQHF.

The CDR3 protein is CASSLSVLYETQYF. The CDR3 bases are TGTGCCAGCAGTTTATCGGTCTTATATGAGACCCAGTACTTC. This sequence joins TRBV28 and TRBJ2-5; the D is unclear. CDR3 length equals 14 residues. Germline CDR1 is MDHEN and CDR2 is SYDVKM. The V and J ends lost 1 base and 5 bases respectively, with 11 bases between them.

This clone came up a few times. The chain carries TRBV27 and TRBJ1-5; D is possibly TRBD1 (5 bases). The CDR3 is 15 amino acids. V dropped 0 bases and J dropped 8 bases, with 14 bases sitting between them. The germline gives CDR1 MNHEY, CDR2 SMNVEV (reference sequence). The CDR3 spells CASSLSFRGREPQHF. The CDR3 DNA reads TGTGCCAGCAGTTTATCCTTTAGGGGCAGGGAGCCCCAGCATTTT.

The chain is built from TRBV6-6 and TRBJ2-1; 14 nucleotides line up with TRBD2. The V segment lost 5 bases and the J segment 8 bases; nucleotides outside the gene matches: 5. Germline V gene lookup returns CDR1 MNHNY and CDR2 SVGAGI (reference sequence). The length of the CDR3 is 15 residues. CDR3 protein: CASSGTSGSWYEQFF. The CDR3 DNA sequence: TGTGCCAGCAGTGGGACTAGCGGGAGTTGGTATGAGCAGTTCTTC.

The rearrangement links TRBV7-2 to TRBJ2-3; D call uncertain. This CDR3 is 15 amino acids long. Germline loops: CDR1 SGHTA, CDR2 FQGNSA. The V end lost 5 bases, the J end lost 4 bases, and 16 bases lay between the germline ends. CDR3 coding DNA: TGTGCCAGCAGCACAGTAGGTACGGCCCCAGATACGCAGTATTTT. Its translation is CASSTVGTAPDTQYF.

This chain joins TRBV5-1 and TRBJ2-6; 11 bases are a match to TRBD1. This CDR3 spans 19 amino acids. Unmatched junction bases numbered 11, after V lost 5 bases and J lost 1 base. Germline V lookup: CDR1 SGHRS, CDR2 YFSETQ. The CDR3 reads CASRRSWDRGLSGANVLTF. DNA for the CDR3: TGCGCCAGCAGACGTAGTTGGGACAGGGGGTTATCTGGGGCCAACGTCCTGACTTTC.

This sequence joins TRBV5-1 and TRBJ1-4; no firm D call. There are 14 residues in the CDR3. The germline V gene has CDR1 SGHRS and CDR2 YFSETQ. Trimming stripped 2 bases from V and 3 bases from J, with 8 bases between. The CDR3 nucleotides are TGCGCCAGCAGCTTCACCACGGCTAATGAAAAACTGTTTTTT. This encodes CASSFTTANEKLFF.

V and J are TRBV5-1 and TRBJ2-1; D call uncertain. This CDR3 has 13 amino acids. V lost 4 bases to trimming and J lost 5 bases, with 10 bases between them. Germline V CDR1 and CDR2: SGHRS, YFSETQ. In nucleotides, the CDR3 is TGCGCCAGCAGCACCACAATGAACAATGAGCAGTTCTTC. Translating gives CASSTTMNNEQFF.

The CDR3 DNA is TGTGCCAGCAGCGCCCAAGCGGGAGCCGCCTACGAGCAGTACTTC. Translated: CASSAQAGAAYEQYF. The chain employs TRBV6-6 and TRBJ2-7; 8 bases are shared with TRBD2. CDR3 length equals 15 residues. Germline assignment: CDR1 MNHNY and CDR2 SVGAGI (reference sequence). V lost 6 bases and J lost 2; bases outside the gene matches: 9.

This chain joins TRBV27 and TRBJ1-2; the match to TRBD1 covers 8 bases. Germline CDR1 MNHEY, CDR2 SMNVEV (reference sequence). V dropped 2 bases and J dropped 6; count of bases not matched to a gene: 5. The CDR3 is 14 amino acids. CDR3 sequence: CASSLVRGLDGYTF. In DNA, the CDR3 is TGTGCCAGCAGTTTAGTCAGGGGGCTGGATGGCTACACCTTC.

The CDR3 loop is CAISESAGPYGYTF. The CDR3 DNA is TGTGCCATCAGTGAGTCTGCGGGGCCCTATGGCTACACCTTC. The chain is built from TRBV10-3 and TRBJ1-2; a possible D gene is TRBD1 (5 bases). V dropped 0 bases and J dropped 4 bases, with 9 bases sitting between them. The germline V gene has CDR1 ENHRY and CDR2 SYGVKD. This CDR3 is built from 14 residues.

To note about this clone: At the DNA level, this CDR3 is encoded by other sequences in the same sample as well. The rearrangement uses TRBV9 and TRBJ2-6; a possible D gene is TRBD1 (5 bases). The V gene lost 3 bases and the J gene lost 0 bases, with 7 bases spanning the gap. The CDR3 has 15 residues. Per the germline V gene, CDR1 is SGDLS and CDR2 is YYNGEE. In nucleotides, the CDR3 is TGTGCCAGCAGCGCGCAGGGCTCTGGGGCCAACGTCCTGACTTTC. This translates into CASSAQGSGANVLTF.

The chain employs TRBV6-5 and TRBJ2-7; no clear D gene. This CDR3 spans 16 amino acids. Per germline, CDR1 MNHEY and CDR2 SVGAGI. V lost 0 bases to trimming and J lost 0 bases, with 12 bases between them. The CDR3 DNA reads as TGTGCCAGCAGTTACTCGATCTCCCGGAGCTCCTACGAGCAGTACTTC. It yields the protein CASSYSISRSSYEQYF.

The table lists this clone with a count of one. This CDR3 reads CASSQGITSGDYNEQFF. The CDR3 DNA is TGTGCCAGCAGCCAAGGTATCACTAGCGGAGACTACAATGAGCAGTTCTTC. The chain carries TRBV4-2 and TRBJ2-1; 8 nucleotides agree with TRBD2. This CDR3 is built from 17 residues. The germline gives CDR1 LGHNA, CDR2 YNFKEQ. Trimming at V came to 1 base and at J to 3 bases, leaving 8 bases not matched to a gene.

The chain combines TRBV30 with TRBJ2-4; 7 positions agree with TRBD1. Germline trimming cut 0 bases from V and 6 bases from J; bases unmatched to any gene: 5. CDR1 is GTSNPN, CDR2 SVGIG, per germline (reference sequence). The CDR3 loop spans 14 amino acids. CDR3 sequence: CAWSVGGPINIQYF. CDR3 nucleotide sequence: TGTGCCTGGAGTGTAGGGGGCCCGATAAACATTCAGTACTTC.

CDR3 sequence: CASSLRVGRETNEQFF. CDR3 coding DNA: TGTGCCAGCAGCCTCCGGGTAGGGCGGGAGACCAATGAGCAGTTCTTC. This sequence joins TRBV7-2 and TRBJ2-1, with 7 bases aligning to TRBD2. The CDR3 is 16 residues long. V was pared by 5 bases and J by 6 bases, with 13 bases of the junction left unmatched. CDR1 SGHTA and CDR2 FQGNSA come from the germline V gene.

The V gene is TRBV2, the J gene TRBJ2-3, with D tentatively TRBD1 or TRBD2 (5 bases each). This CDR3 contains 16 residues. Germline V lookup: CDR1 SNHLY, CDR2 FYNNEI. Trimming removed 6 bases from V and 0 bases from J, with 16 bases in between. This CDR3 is CASRGPGPLSTDTQYF. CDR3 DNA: TGTGCCAGCAGGGGACCGGGACCCTTGAGCACAGATACGCAGTATTTT.

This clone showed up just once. This CDR3 is CASSGRQAKNIQYF. In DNA form, the CDR3 reads TGTGCCAGCAGCGGGAGACAGGCCAAAAACATTCAGTACTTC. The rearrangement links TRBV2 to TRBJ2-4; possibly TRBD2 for D (6 bases). The V end lost 6 bases, the J end lost 1 base, and 10 bases lay between the germline ends. The CDR3 has 14 residues. Per germline, CDR1 SNHLY and CDR2 FYNNEI.

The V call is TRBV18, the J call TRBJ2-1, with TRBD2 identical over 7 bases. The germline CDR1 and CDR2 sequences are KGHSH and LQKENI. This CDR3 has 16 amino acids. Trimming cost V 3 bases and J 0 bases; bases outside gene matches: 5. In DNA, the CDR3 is TGTGCCAGCTCACCGGGACTACTCTCCTCCTACAATGAGCAGTTCTTC. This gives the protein CASSPGLLSSYNEQFF.

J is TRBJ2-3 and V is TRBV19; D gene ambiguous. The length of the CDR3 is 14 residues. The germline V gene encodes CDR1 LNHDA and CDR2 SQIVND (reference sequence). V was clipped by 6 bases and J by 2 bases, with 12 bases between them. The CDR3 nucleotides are TGTGCCAGTAGGCCCGCGGCGGACACAGATACGCAGTATTTT. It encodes CASRPAADTDTQYF. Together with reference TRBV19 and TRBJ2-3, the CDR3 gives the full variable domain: DGGITQSPKYLFRKEGQNVTLSCEQNLNHDAMYWYRQDPGQGLRLIYYSQIVNDFQKGDIAEGYSVSREKKESFPLTVTSAQKNPTAFYLCASRPAADTDTQYFGPGTRLTVL.

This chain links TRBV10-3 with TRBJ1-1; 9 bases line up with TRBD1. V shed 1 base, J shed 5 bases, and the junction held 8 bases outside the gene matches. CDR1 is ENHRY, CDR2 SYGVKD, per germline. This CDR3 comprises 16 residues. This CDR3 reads CAISEYGTGMGTEAFF. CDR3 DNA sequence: TGTGCCATCAGTGAGTACGGGACAGGGATGGGTACTGAAGCTTTCTTT.

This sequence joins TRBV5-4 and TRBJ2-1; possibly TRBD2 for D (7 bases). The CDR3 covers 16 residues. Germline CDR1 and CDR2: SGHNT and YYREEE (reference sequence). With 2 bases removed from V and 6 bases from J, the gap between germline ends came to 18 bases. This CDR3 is CASSFRMLGGGNEQFF. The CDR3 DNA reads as TGTGCCAGCAGCTTCCGGATGCTAGGGGGGGGCAATGAGCAGTTCTTC.

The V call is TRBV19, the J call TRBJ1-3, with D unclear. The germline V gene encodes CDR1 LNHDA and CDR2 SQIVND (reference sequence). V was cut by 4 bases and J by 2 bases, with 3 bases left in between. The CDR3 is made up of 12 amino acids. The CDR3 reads CASSNPGNTIYF. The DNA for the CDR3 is TGTGCCAGTAGTAACCCTGGAAACACCATATATTTT.

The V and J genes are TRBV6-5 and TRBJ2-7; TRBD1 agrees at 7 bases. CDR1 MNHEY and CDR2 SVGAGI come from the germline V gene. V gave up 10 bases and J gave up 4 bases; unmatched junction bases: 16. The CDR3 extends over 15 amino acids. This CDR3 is CATRPVGTASYEQYF. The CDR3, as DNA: TGTGCCACTCGCCCCGTAGGGACAGCCTCTTACGAGCAGTACTTC.

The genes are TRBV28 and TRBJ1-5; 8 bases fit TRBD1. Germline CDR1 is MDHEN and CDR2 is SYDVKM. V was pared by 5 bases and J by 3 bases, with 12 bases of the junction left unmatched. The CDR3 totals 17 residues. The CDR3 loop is CASSPLMTGAFNQPQHF. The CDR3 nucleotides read TGTGCCAGCAGTCCCTTGATGACAGGGGCTTTCAATCAGCCCCAGCATTTT.

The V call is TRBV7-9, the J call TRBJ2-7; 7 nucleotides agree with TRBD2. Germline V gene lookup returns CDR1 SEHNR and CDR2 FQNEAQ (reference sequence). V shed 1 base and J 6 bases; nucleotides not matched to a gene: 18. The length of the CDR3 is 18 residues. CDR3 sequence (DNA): TGTGCCAGCAGCTTAGTCGCAAGTCGGGGTGGGAGGGCCTCCGAGCAGTACTTC. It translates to CASSLVASRGGRASEQYF. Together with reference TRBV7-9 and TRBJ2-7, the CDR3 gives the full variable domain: DTGVSQNPRHKITKRGQNVTFRCDPISEHNRLYWYRQTLGQGPEFLTYFQNEAQLEKSRLLSDRFSAERPKGSFSTLEIQRTEQGDSAMYLCASSLVASRGGRASEQYFGPGTRLTVT.

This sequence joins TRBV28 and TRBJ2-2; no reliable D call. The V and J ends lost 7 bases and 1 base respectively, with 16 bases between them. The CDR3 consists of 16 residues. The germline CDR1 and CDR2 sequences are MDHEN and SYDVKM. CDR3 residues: CASISPGLGNTGELFF. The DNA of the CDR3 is TGTGCCAGCATCTCCCCTGGGCTAGGGAACACCGGGGAGCTGTTTTTT.

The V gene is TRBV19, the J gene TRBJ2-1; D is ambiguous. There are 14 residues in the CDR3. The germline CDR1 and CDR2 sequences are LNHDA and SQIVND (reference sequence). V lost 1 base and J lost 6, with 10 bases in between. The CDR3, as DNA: TGTGCCAGTAGTATAGTAGGCACCCCCAATGAGCAGTTCTTC. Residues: CASSIVGTPNEQFF.